This T cell receptor (beta chain) was recorded in a study of CD8 T cells in ankylosing spondylitis. Whole-study findings and limits: What seemed typical of ankylosing spondylitis blood was a TCR beta motif built from about eight highly homologous variants. Peripheral blood held disease-linked clones only at relatively low frequency, and these were CD8+. Researchers reportedly found disease-linked clones significantly enriched in matched ankylosing spondylitis synovial fluid. Reactive arthritis synovial fluid and blood previously showed some of these motif variants.

Using quantitative 5'-RACE with molecular barcodes, the authors made TCR beta libraries. TCRdb ran MiXCR on the 5' RACE reads and lists one entry per CDR3 protein. The sample lists 250,000 to 350,000 distinct CDR3 sequences, 8% occurring once. On this clonotype: Its antigen is as yet unknown.

This CDR3 is built from 13 residues. The V and J ends lost 6 bases and 4 bases respectively, with 11 bases between them. The receptor comes from a male donor with ankylosing spondylitis. The sequenced material came from blood, either unsorted or a sorted T cell fraction (not recorded which). This chain uses TRBV12-3 or TRBV12-4 with TRBJ2-3; D perhaps matches TRBD1 (6 bases). Here the CDR3 DNA reads TGTGCCAGCAGGCGACAGGTTCCAGATACGCAGTATTTT. This translates into CASRRQVPDTQYF.